This T cell receptor beta chain was identified in a study of monozygotic twins with cystic fibrosis. The ends were cut back, 3 bases at V and 0 bases at J, with 9 bases in the middle. There are 14 residues in the CDR3. Looked up from germline, CDR1 is SGHTA and CDR2 is FQGNSA. Produced via immunoSEQ multiplex PCR; TCRdb's table is partial and in-frame only. The table has tens of thousands of clones, less than 98% seen once. Worth noting for this clone: The antigen remains unidentified.

Study results and limitations: Clonality was generally low (median approximately 0.009), higher in the most severe patients. In 13 of 16 pairs, V gene usage was closest to the co-twin's. Monozygotic CF twin pairs shared significantly more nucleotide-identical clonotypes than unrelated CF individuals did. Shared CDR3 numbers were not associated with age, concordance or severity.

The chain employs TRBV7-2 and TRBJ2-7; D gene unclear. Sample: blood. The receptor comes from a girl under 18 with cystic fibrosis. In nucleotides, the CDR3 is TGTGCCAGCAGCTTTGATTGGGTCTCCTACGAGCAGTACTTC. Its translation: CASSFDWVSYEQYF.